The 20 T cell receptor beta chains below were found in one sample sequenced in a study of blood T cell repertoires in COVID-19. Sequencing used immunoSEQ multiplex PCR; TCRdb keeps in-frame clones, though not all of them. The repertoire has around 160,000 clones, around 90% of them found once; the top ten carry about 2.8%. The source material was peripheral blood. The receptors here all came from a man aged 55 to 69 with acute or convalescent COVID-19.

The sample holds one count of this clone. The chain recombines TRBV19 with TRBJ2-1, with 7 nucleotides matching TRBD2. Germline CDR1 and CDR2: LNHDA and SQIVND (reference sequence). The J segment lost 3 bases and the V segment lost 5 bases, leaving 13 bases of the junction unmatched. The CDR3 consists of 17 residues. The CDR3 region is CASSPGPGSGVYNEQFF. For the CDR3, the DNA is TGTGCCAGTAGTCCGGGCCCCGGGAGCGGGGTCTACAATGAGCAGTTCTTC.

This clone was observed once. The chain is built from TRBV3-1 (or the pseudogene TRBV3-2) and TRBJ1-2, with 8 bases fitting TRBD1. From germline, CDR1 is LGHDT and CDR2 YNNKEL (reference sequence). V lost 3 bases, J lost 4 bases, and 16 bases stayed unmatched. The CDR3 has 18 amino acids. CDR3 DNA sequence: TGTGCCAGCAGCCAGGAACTTATGGACAGGGACCCCTCCTATGGCTACACCTTC. The encoded protein is CASSQELMDRDPSYGYTF.

The J gene is TRBJ1-1, the V gene TRBV19; D perhaps matches TRBD1 (5 bases). Germline V CDR1 and CDR2: LNHDA, SQIVND (reference sequence). Trimming shortened V by 1 base and J by 13 bases, and 13 bases separated the two germline ends. The CDR3 runs to 12 residues. This CDR3 reads CASSIVEGRVFF. In DNA form, the CDR3 reads TGTGCCAGTAGTATAGTGGAGGGGAGGGTTTTCTTT.

This clone was counted a few times. This chain links TRBV30 with TRBJ2-3, with 10 bases lining up with TRBD1. V shed 2 bases, J shed 4 bases, and the junction held 9 bases outside the gene matches. The CDR3 is made up of 16 amino acids. Germline lookup yields CDR1 GTSNPN and CDR2 SVGIG (reference sequence). The CDR3 DNA sequence: TGTGCCTGGAGTAGCGGACAGGGGGTGCAGTCAGATACGCAGTATTTT. Translating it yields CAWSSGQGVQSDTQYF.

CDR3 residues: CASSPQTSGTSTDTQYF. The CDR3 nucleotides read TGTGCCAGCAGTCCCCAGACTAGCGGGACTAGCACAGATACGCAGTATTTT. J is TRBJ2-3 and V is TRBV2; 11 bases map to TRBD2. CDR1 is SNHLY, CDR2 FYNNEI, per germline. This CDR3 region has 17 residues. Trimming removed 5 bases from V and 0 bases from J; junction bases left unmatched: 7.

This clone appeared once. Here the CDR3 reads CASSLTGQGASPLHF. Here the CDR3 DNA reads TGTGCCAGCAGTTTAACAGGGCAGGGGGCTTCACCCCTCCACTTT. This chain joins TRBV27 and TRBJ1-6; 8 positions match TRBD1. The germline V gene encodes CDR1 MNHEY and CDR2 SMNVEV (reference sequence). V dropped 2 bases and J dropped 9; count of bases not matched to a gene: 6. This CDR3 contains 15 residues.

The chain couples TRBV3-1 (or the pseudogene TRBV3-2) to TRBJ2-5; tentative D call: TRBD1 (5 bases). The germline V and J ends were trimmed by 1 base and 3 bases, with 15 bases remaining between them. Germline V gene data show CDR1 as LGHDT and CDR2 as YNNKEL (reference sequence). The CDR3 runs to 16 residues. DNA for the CDR3: TGTGCCAGCAGCCAAGTTGGAACAGGCCTCAAAGAGACCCAGTACTTC. It is translated as CASSQVGTGLKETQYF.

Written as DNA, the CDR3 is TGCGCCAGCAGCTTGGACATACTATCCTCTAACTATGGCTACACCTTC. Its translation: CASSLDILSSNYGYTF. The rearrangement links TRBV5-1 to TRBJ1-2; D not resolved. This CDR3 contains 16 residues. The germline gives CDR1 SGHRS, CDR2 YFSETQ. V lost 0 bases and J lost 0, with 12 bases in between.

V is TRBV11-1 and J is TRBJ1-1; 9 bases line up with TRBD1. J lost 1 base, V lost 5 bases, and 8 bases had no gene match. This CDR3 is built from 16 residues. Germline V lookup: CDR1 SGHAT, CDR2 FQDESV (reference sequence). This chain's CDR3 is CASSGTGKGRNTEAFF. CDR3 coding DNA: TGTGCCAGCAGCGGGACAGGGAAGGGGCGGAACACTGAAGCTTTCTTT.

The gene calls are TRBV11-2 and TRBJ1-2; tentative D call: TRBD1 (5 bases). Germline V CDR1 and CDR2: SGHAT, FQNNGV. This CDR3 has 14 amino acids. The chain's CDR3 is CVTQPRGVSGGYTF. The CDR3 coding sequence is TGTGTTACCCAGCCTCGGGGGGTTAGCGGTGGCTACACCTTC.

This rearrangement joins TRBV4-2 to TRBJ1-2; 10 nucleotides agree with TRBD1. The germline V gene has CDR1 LGHNA and CDR2 YNFKEQ. The CDR3 loop spans 17 amino acids. The V and J ends lost 5 bases and 2 bases, in that order; junction bases with no gene match: 11. CDR3 coding DNA: TGTGCCAGCAGCTCCCGGGACAGGGGCCTCGGGAACTATGGCTACACCTTC. It encodes CASSSRDRGLGNYGYTF.

J is TRBJ2-7 and V is TRBV5-1; TRBD2 is a possible D gene (6 bases). V lost 1 base and J 1 base, leaving 9 bases between the germline ends. Looked up from germline, CDR1 is SGHRS and CDR2 is YFSETQ. The CDR3 totals 14 residues. The CDR3 bases are TGCGCCAGCAGCTTGCCTGGGAGGTCCTACGAGCAGTACTTC. As protein: CASSLPGRSYEQYF. The entire variable domain, with the rest obtained from reference TRBV5-1 and TRBJ2-7, is as follows: KAGVTQTPRYLIKTRGQQVTLSCSPISGHRSVSWYQQTPGQGLQFLFEYFSETQRNKGNFPGRFSGRQFSNSRSEMNVSTLELGDSALYLCASSLPGRSYEQYFGPGTRLTVT.

In nucleotides, the CDR3 is TGTGCCACCAGTGATTCCACCTGGCGGGGGAGGAGCACAGATACGCAGTATTTT. Its protein is CATSDSTWRGRSTDTQYF. The chain uses TRBV24-1 and TRBJ2-3; 7 bases are a match to TRBD2. This CDR3 has 18 amino acids. Trimming cost V 2 bases and J 0 bases; bases outside gene matches: 10. Germline V gene sequence: CDR1 KGHDR, CDR2 SFDVKD.

V usage is TRBV25-1 and J usage is TRBJ1-1; D call uncertain. V was clipped by 1 base and J by 1 base, with 10 bases between them. CDR1 is MGHDK, CDR2 SYGVNS, per germline. This CDR3 comprises 15 residues. The CDR3 protein is CASSEFRSGNTEAFF. The CDR3 bases are TGTGCCAGCAGTGAATTCAGGTCCGGGAACACTGAAGCTTTCTTT.

This sequence joins TRBV4-1 and TRBJ1-4; 8 nucleotides align to TRBD1. The CDR3 covers 17 residues. Germline CDR1 and CDR2: MGHRA and YSYEKL. V was clipped by 2 bases and J by 6 bases; unmatched bases: 11. CDR3 amino acids: CASSQKGTTTGDEKLFF. The CDR3 DNA sequence: TGCGCCAGCAGCCAAAAAGGGACAACGACAGGGGATGAAAAACTGTTTTTT.

This clone was observed once. The CDR3 DNA is TGTGCCAGCAGTTTAAAGCGGGGGAGCTCCTACAATGAGCAGTTCTTC. Its protein is CASSLKRGSSYNEQFF. V usage is TRBV2 and J usage is TRBJ2-1; 8 positions agree with TRBD2. The CDR3 consists of 16 residues. The germline V gene encodes CDR1 SNHLY and CDR2 FYNNEI. With V trimmed by 5 bases and J by 0 bases, 6 bases remained unmatched.

This rearrangement joins TRBV7-2 to TRBJ1-3; tentatively, D is TRBD1 (6 bases). The CDR3 is made up of 15 amino acids. Trimming removed 2 bases at V and 3 bases at J, with 11 bases between. Germline V CDR1 and CDR2: SGHTA, FQGNSA. CDR3 protein: CASSLQGYDGNTIYF. The CDR3 DNA reads TGTGCCAGCAGCTTACAGGGGTATGATGGAAACACCATATATTTT.

This clone was counted once. V is TRBV7-3 and J is TRBJ2-2, with 10 bases identical to TRBD2. V shed 7 bases and J 4 bases; nucleotides not matched to a gene: 12. The CDR3 is made up of 17 amino acids. The germline gives CDR1 SGHTA, CDR2 FQGTGA. The CDR3 nucleotides are TGTGCCAGCACCAAGGGCCCCCTAGCGGGGGTCACCGGGGAGCTGTTTTTT. Translating it yields CASTKGPLAGVTGELFF.

This clone was picked up one time. The chain combines TRBV6-2 or TRBV6-3 with TRBJ2-3; 8 positions match TRBD2. This CDR3 spans 15 amino acids. J gave up 2 bases and V 3 bases, and 4 bases lay outside the gene matches. CDR1 and CDR2 from the germline V gene are MNHEY and SVGEGT. The CDR3 sequence is CASSYRRGATDTQYF. DNA for the CDR3: TGTGCCAGCAGTTATCGGCGGGGGGCCACAGATACGCAGTATTTT.

In this sample, this clone turned up once. This chain links TRBV5-1 with TRBJ2-1; D is perhaps TRBD2 (6 bases). Germline CDR1 is SGHRS and CDR2 is YFSETQ. Trimming left V 3 bases short and J 5 bases short, with 18 bases between. There are 16 residues in the CDR3. The CDR3: CASSWDGARRDNEQFF. The CDR3, as DNA: TGCGCCAGCAGCTGGGACGGGGCACGGAGGGACAATGAGCAGTTCTTC.